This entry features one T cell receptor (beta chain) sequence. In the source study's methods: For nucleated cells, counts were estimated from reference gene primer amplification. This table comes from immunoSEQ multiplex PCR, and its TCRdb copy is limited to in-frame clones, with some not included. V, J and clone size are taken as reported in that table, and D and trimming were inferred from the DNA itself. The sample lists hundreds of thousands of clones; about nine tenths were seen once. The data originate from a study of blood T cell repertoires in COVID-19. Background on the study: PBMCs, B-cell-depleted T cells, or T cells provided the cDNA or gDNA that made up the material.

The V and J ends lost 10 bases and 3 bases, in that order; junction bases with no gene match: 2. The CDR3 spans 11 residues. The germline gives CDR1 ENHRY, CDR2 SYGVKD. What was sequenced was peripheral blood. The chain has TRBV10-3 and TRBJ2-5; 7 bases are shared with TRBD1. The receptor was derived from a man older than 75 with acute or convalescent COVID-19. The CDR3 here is CATGTEETQYF. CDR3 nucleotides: TGTGCCACCGGGACAGAAGAGACCCAGTACTTC.